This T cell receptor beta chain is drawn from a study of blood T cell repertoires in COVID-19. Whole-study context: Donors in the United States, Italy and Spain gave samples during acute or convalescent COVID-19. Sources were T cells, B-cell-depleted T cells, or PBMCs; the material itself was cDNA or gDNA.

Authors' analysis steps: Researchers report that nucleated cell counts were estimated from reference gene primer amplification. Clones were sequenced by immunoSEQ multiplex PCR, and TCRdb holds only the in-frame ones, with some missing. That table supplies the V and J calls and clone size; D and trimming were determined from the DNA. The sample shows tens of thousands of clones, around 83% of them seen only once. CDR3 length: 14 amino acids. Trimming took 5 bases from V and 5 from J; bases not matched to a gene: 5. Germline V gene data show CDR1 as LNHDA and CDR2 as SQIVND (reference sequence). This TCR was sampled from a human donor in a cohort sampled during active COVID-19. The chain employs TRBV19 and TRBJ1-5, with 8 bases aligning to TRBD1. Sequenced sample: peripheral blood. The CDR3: CASSLDRDYQPQHF. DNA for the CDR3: TGTGCCAGTAGTTTGGACAGGGACTATCAGCCCCAGCATTTT.